What follows are 25 T cell receptor beta chains derived from one specimen sequenced in a study of blood T cells in healthy people across ages. For the second PCR, which ran for about 7 to 11 cycles, a sample-barcoded 5' primer and a J-beta primer mix were used. Via MiXCR, TCRdb re-called the 5' RACE reads, giving one row per CDR3 protein. The sample has some 1.7 million distinct CDR3 sequences, roughly 27% seen once; the top ten hold around 7.7%. The sequenced material came from blood. All receptors derive from a woman younger than 45 in good health.

V usage is TRBV3-1 and J usage is TRBJ2-3, with D perhaps TRBD1 (5 bases). Between the trimmed V and J ends, which lost 4 bases and 5 bases, there was a span of 19 bases. Germline V gene data show CDR1 as LGHDT and CDR2 as YNNKEL (reference sequence). This CDR3 contains 16 residues. The DNA of the CDR3 is TGTGCCAGCAGCCCCTCCGGACACACCGGACGAGATACGCAGTATTTT. Residues: CASSPSGHTGRDTQYF.

This clonotype showed up just a few times. V usage is TRBV6-5 and J usage is TRBJ2-7; 8 nucleotides align to TRBD2. Germline assignment: CDR1 MNHEY and CDR2 SVGAGI. J was trimmed by 1 base and V by 6 bases; bases with no gene match: 8. CDR3 length: 15 amino acids. The CDR3 here is CASSMGTSGSYEQYF. CDR3 bases: TGTGCCAGCAGCATGGGGACTAGTGGATCCTACGAGCAGTACTTC.

This clonotype was found many times. The chain uses TRBV5-5 and TRBJ2-7, with no clear D. The CDR3 has 14 amino acids. With 4 bases removed from V and 0 bases from J, the gap between germline ends came to 11 bases. CDR1 SGHKS and CDR2 YYEKEE come from the germline V gene (reference sequence). The CDR3 DNA sequence: TGTGCCAGCAGCCTCCTTTCGGACTCCTACGAGCAGTACTTC. The encoded protein is CASSLLSDSYEQYF. The complete variable domain, with remaining parts taken from reference TRBV5-5 and TRBJ2-7, reads DAGVTQSPTHLIKTRGQQVTLRCSPISGHKSVSWYQQVLGQGPQFIFQYYEKEERGRGNFPDRFSARQFPNYSSELNVNALLLGDSALYLCASSLLSDSYEQYFGPGTRLTVT.

Regarding this clonotype: This may arise from a read error, as a much more abundant clone is one base away. The chain combines TRBV5-1 with TRBJ2-3, with 7 bases that match TRBD2. The CDR3 contains 14 residues. CDR1 and CDR2 (germline): SGHRS, YFSETQ. CDR3: CACSSSGTTDTQYF. DNA for the CDR3: TGCGCCTGCAGCTCTAGCGGAACCACAGATACGCAGTATTTT.

This rearrangement joins TRBV10-1 to TRBJ2-2, with D possibly called TRBD1 or TRBD2 (5 bases each). V was clipped by 7 bases and J by 5 bases, with 14 bases between them. Germline V gene sequence: CDR1 WNHNN, CDR2 SYGVQD (reference sequence). This CDR3 region has 14 residues. CDR3 sequence: CASTRGLDTGELFF. CDR3 nucleotide sequence: TGCGCCAGCACTCGGGGCCTGGATACCGGGGAGCTGTTTTTT.

The chain recombines TRBV3-1 with TRBJ2-2, with 10 bases identical to TRBD2. V dropped 1 base and J dropped 5; count of bases not matched to a gene: 7. This CDR3 is built from 17 residues. Germline lookup yields CDR1 LGHDT and CDR2 YNNKEL (reference sequence). CDR3: CASSQVSGLAATGELFF. The CDR3, as DNA: TGTGCCAGCAGCCAAGTGTCTGGACTAGCGGCAACCGGGGAGCTGTTTTTT.

The chain carries TRBV2 and TRBJ2-1; D is undetermined. Germline loops: CDR1 SNHLY, CDR2 FYNNEI. The CDR3 is 12 amino acids. Trimming cost V 7 bases and J 3 bases, with 7 bases left between them. DNA for the CDR3: TGTGCCAGCAATTACTACTACAATGAGCAGTTCTTC. Protein: CASNYYYNEQFF.

This clonotype was observed a handful of times. The gene calls are TRBV15 and TRBJ2-7, with 10 positions matching TRBD2. V trimming: 3 bases; J trimming: 4 bases; junction bases outside the gene matches: 3. Germline V CDR1 and CDR2: LNHNV, YYDKDF (reference sequence). The CDR3 contains 14 residues. CDR3 region: CATSSATSGYEQYF. DNA of the CDR3: TGTGCCACCAGCAGTGCGACTAGCGGGTACGAGCAGTACTTC.

This rearrangement joins TRBV10-3 to TRBJ2-1; 12 nucleotides line up with TRBD2. The V segment lost 6 bases and the J segment 9 bases; nucleotides outside the gene matches: 6. In germline, CDR1 is ENHRY, CDR2 SYGVKD. This CDR3 is 14 amino acids long. In DNA form, the CDR3 reads TGTGCCATCAGGGAGGTGACTAGCGGGGGTGAGCAGTTCTTC. Protein: CAIREVTSGGEQFF.

Only a few counts were recorded for this clonotype. The V gene is TRBV5-1, the J gene TRBJ1-6, with no clear D. CDR1 and CDR2 (germline): SGHRS, YFSETQ. The CDR3 is 14 residues long. V lost 7 bases and J 5 bases, leaving 13 bases between the germline ends. The CDR3 loop is CASRIADDNSPLHF. CDR3 sequence (DNA): TGCGCCAGCCGAATCGCCGATGATAATTCACCCCTCCACTTT. Filled out from reference TRBV5-1 and TRBJ1-6, the complete variable domain reads KAGVTQTPRYLIKTRGQQVTLSCSPISGHRSVSWYQQTPGQGLQFLFEYFSETQRNKGNFPGRFSGRQFSNSRSEMNVSTLELGDSALYLCASRIADDNSPLHFGNGTRLTVT.

On this clonotype: This may stem from a read error, because a much larger clone lies one nucleotide away. This chain links TRBV29-1 with TRBJ2-1; D unclear. The J call may be incorrect, as the DNA end agrees better with TRBJ2-7. The CDR3 extends over 14 amino acids. Looked up from germline, CDR1 is SQVTM and CDR2 is ANQGSEA. The CDR3 sequence is CSVDSLRAYNEQYF. CDR3 nucleotides: TGCAGCGTTGATAGTCTTAGGGCCTACAATGAGCAGTACTTC.

This chain links TRBV3-1 with TRBJ2-2; D uncertain. CDR1 is LGHDT, CDR2 YNNKEL, per germline (reference sequence). The CDR3 sequence is 14 residues long. V dropped 4 bases and J dropped 6 bases, with 12 bases sitting between them. CDR3 in DNA: TGTGCCAGCAGCCTCGACAATGGCCCCGGGGAGCTGTTTTTT. Amino acid sequence: CASSLDNGPGELFF.

V is TRBV7-9 and J is TRBJ2-2; perhaps TRBD1 as D (5 bases). Germline-derived CDR1 and CDR2 are SEHNR and FQNEAQ (reference sequence). This CDR3 has 15 amino acids. Deletions cut 3 bases from V and 7 bases from J, with 15 bases between. In DNA form, the CDR3 reads TGTGCCAGCAGCTTCCAGGGCCGGTATGGCGGGGAGCTGTTTTTT. It translates to CASSFQGRYGGELFF.

The sample holds many counts of this clonotype. V and J are TRBV29-1 and TRBJ2-7; TRBD1 or TRBD2 may be the D gene (5 bases each). V lost 3 bases and J lost 0, with 12 bases in between. This CDR3 comprises 14 residues. Germline lookup yields CDR1 SQVTM and CDR2 ANQGSEA. CDR3 sequence (DNA): TGCAGCGTTGAGAGGGACGGACCCTCCTACGAGCAGTACTTC. This translates into CSVERDGPSYEQYF.

The chain uses TRBV3-1 and TRBJ2-7, with 7 bases that match TRBD1. CDR1 and CDR2 from the germline V gene are LGHDT and YNNKEL (reference sequence). CDR3 length: 14 amino acids. The V gene end was trimmed by 5 bases and the J gene end by 3 bases; junction bases not matched to a gene: 7. This CDR3 is CASSLWDSGYEQYF. The CDR3 bases are TGTGCCAGCAGCTTATGGGACAGCGGCTACGAGCAGTACTTC.

V usage is TRBV29-1 and J usage is TRBJ2-1; the D gene is possibly TRBD2 (5 bases). V lost 7 bases and J 6 bases, leaving 10 bases between the germline ends. Germline V lookup: CDR1 SQVTM, CDR2 ANQGSEA. This CDR3 has 11 residues. The CDR3 is CSGGDSNEQFF. The CDR3 nucleotides read TGCAGCGGGGGAGATTCCAATGAGCAGTTCTTC.

This chain links TRBV6-1 with TRBJ1-2, with D hard to call. Germline values: CDR1 MNHNS, CDR2 SASEGT. The CDR3 length is 14 residues. V lost 1 base and J lost 4, with 10 bases in between. CDR3 sequence (DNA): TGTGCCAGCAGTGAAGTGGGCGGTGGCTATGGCTACACCTTC. Protein product: CASSEVGGGYGYTF.

This clonotype was picked up a small number of times. The chain combines TRBV7-9 with TRBJ2-1, with D unclear. This CDR3 is 13 amino acids long. Germline V gives CDR1 SEHNR, CDR2 FQNEAQ (reference sequence). V shed 2 bases and J shed 10 bases, with 12 bases lying between them. Here the CDR3 reads CASSLFRDGEQFF. CDR3 sequence (DNA): TGTGCCAGCAGCTTATTTAGGGATGGCGAGCAGTTCTTC.

This clonotype was recorded at least ten times. The chain combines TRBV12-3 or TRBV12-4 with TRBJ2-1; the match to TRBD2 covers 14 bases. This CDR3 is built from 20 residues. Losses at the gene ends were 6 bases for V and 0 bases for J; bases not matched to a gene: 13. In nucleotides, the CDR3 is TGTGCCAGCAGCTACCGGGGACTAGCGGGGGTCCTAAGCTCCTACAATGAGCAGTTCTTC. Its protein is CASSYRGLAGVLSSYNEQFF.

The V call is TRBV6-2 or TRBV6-3, the J call TRBJ2-7, with 7 positions matching TRBD1. Germline V gene lookup returns CDR1 MNHEY and CDR2 SVGEGT. The V gene end was trimmed by 2 bases and the J gene end by 4 bases; junction bases not matched to a gene: 14. The CDR3 length is 17 residues. The CDR3 loop reads CASSYSPGRDSRYEQYF. CDR3 nucleotides: TGTGCCAGCAGTTACAGTCCAGGCCGGGACAGTCGATACGAGCAGTACTTC.

This rearrangement joins TRBV6-2 or TRBV6-3 to TRBJ2-2, with TRBD2 identical over 8 bases. There are 15 residues in the CDR3. V was clipped by 6 bases and J by 7 bases; unmatched bases: 10. Germline CDR1 reads MNHEY; CDR2 reads SVGEGT. DNA of the CDR3: TGTGCCAGCAGCCCTATAGCGGGAATCGGCGGGGAGCTGTTTTTT. The encoded protein is CASSPIAGIGGELFF.

The table lists this clonotype with a few counts. The rearrangement links TRBV7-2 to TRBJ2-7, with 9 bases identical to TRBD2. The CDR3 is 15 residues long. Trimming removed 5 bases from V and 7 bases from J; junction bases left unmatched: 12. Germline values: CDR1 SGHTA, CDR2 FQGNSA. The CDR3 DNA sequence: TGTGCCAGCAGCCCCTTTGGCGGGAGGGCCGGGGAGCAGTACTTC. As protein: CASSPFGGRAGEQYF.

This clonotype has only a few counts. This chain links TRBV28 with TRBJ1-2; D call uncertain. The V gene lost 7 bases and the J gene lost 8 bases, with 17 bases spanning the gap. The CDR3 has 13 residues. CDR1 and CDR2 (germline): MDHEN, SYDVKM. The CDR3 is CASTLGGPTGYTF. The CDR3 bases are TGTGCCAGCACCTTGGGAGGGCCTACGGGCTACACCTTC.

This clonotype has only a few counts. The chain has TRBV14 and TRBJ2-5, with 7 bases aligning to TRBD2. J lost 3 bases, V lost 1 base, and 8 bases had no gene match. The CDR3 sequence is 16 residues long. Germline values: CDR1 SGHDN, CDR2 FVKESK. CDR3 DNA: TGTGCCAGCAGCCAAGTTAAAACTAGCGTTAAAGAGACCCAGTACTTC. Translated: CASSQVKTSVKETQYF.

This clonotype was detected ten times or more. V is TRBV20-1 and J is TRBJ2-5, with D unclear. CDR1 is DFQATT, CDR2 SNEGSKA, per germline (reference sequence). CDR3 length equals 11 residues. Between the trimmed V and J ends, which lost 5 bases and 6 bases, there was a span of 10 bases. CDR3 in DNA: TGCAGTGCTCTCGAGAAGAAGACCCAGTACTTC. Protein product: CSALEKKTQYF.